The 17 T cell receptor beta chains presented below share a single source sample, sequenced in a study of graft-versus-host responses after intestinal transplantation. Data came from immunoSEQ multiplex PCR; TCRdb stores just in-frame clones and leaves some out. The table lists some 24,000 clones, 80% to 90% of them singletons. Sequences were derived from PBMCs, sampled approximately 450 days after intestinal transplant. The source of these receptors is a human patient who received an intestinal transplant, so some T cells may come from the graft donor.

The rearrangement links TRBV10-1 to TRBJ2-2, with TRBD2 matching over 10 bases. The CDR3 has 17 residues. The V and J ends lost 4 bases and 7 bases, in that order; junction bases with no gene match: 12. Germline loops: CDR1 WNHNN, CDR2 SYGVQD (reference sequence). The CDR3, as DNA: TGCGCCAGCAGTGCAGGGCTAGCGGGAGAGGGTCACGGGGAGCTGTTTTTT. Translation gives CASSAGLAGEGHGELFF.

J is TRBJ2-5 and V is TRBV5-1; no definite D call. The V end lost 4 bases, the J end lost 7 bases, and 8 bases lay between the germline ends. This CDR3 contains 11 residues. The germline CDR1 and CDR2 sequences are SGHRS and YFSETQ. The CDR3 is CASSAPGTQYF. In DNA, the CDR3 is TGCGCCAGCAGCGCGCCCGGGACCCAGTACTTC.

The rearrangement links TRBV6-5 to TRBJ2-6; a weak D match, TRBD1 (5 bases). The CDR3 loop spans 15 amino acids. CDR1 MNHEY and CDR2 SVGAGI come from the germline V gene. Trimming stripped 6 bases from V and 4 bases from J, with 13 bases between. The CDR3 DNA sequence: TGTGCCAGCAGGCCCCAGGGTACCGGGGCCAACGTCCTGACTTTC. Translated, it gives CASRPQGTGANVLTF.

The chain is built from TRBV9 and TRBJ2-2; the D is unclear. V lost 0 bases and J 5 bases, leaving 14 bases between the germline ends. This CDR3 region has 16 residues. Looked up from germline, CDR1 is SGDLS and CDR2 is YYNGEE. CDR3 protein: CASSVDRISTTGELFF. The CDR3 coding sequence is TGTGCCAGCAGCGTAGATCGGATCAGTACAACCGGGGAGCTGTTTTTT. The full variable domain, its missing parts supplied by reference TRBV9 and TRBJ2-2, is DSGVTQTPKHLITATGQRVTLRCSPRSGDLSVYWYQQSLDQGLQFLIQYYNGEERAKGNILERFSAQQFPDLHSELNLSSLELGDSALYFCASSVDRISTTGELFFGEGSRLTVL.

The CDR3 nucleotides are TGCGCCAGCAGCACCAGGGGGCCGGAGGAAAAACTGTTTTTT. This sequence encodes CASSTRGPEEKLFF. The chain uses TRBV5-1 and TRBJ1-4; TRBD1 matches at 8 bases. The CDR3 is made up of 14 amino acids. CDR1 and CDR2 from the germline V gene are SGHRS and YFSETQ. V was pared by 4 bases and J by 8 bases, with 7 bases of the junction left unmatched.

CDR3 sequence: CASSRLDREADTQYF. The CDR3 DNA follows: TGCGCCAGCAGCCGTCTCGACAGGGAGGCAGATACGCAGTATTTT. This chain joins TRBV5-1 and TRBJ2-3, with a tentative D call TRBD1 (7 bases). Trimming removed 4 bases from V and 4 bases from J, with 16 bases in between. The CDR3 contains 15 residues. Germline CDR1 and CDR2: SGHRS and YFSETQ.

The rearrangement links TRBV18 to TRBJ2-4; possibly TRBD1 for D (5 bases). The CDR3 extends over 14 amino acids. Germline V gene lookup returns CDR1 KGHSH and CDR2 LQKENI. V was clipped by 3 bases and J by 8 bases, with 14 bases between them. The CDR3 protein is CASSPNQGLDIQYF. CDR3 coding DNA: TGTGCCAGCTCACCGAACCAGGGCTTAGACATTCAGTACTTC.

The rearrangement links TRBV6-5 to TRBJ2-3, with D possibly TRBD2 on 6 matching bases. Germline V gives CDR1 MNHEY, CDR2 SVGAGI. Trimming pared 8 bases from V and 1 base from J, leaving 10 bases between. The CDR3 runs to 13 residues. The CDR3 here is CASHLAGTDTQYF. In nucleotides, the CDR3 is TGTGCCAGCCATTTAGCGGGCACAGATACGCAGTATTTT.

J is TRBJ1-1 and V is TRBV11-2, with D uncertain. V was pared by 3 bases and J by 4 bases, with 9 bases between. The germline CDR1 and CDR2 sequences are SGHAT and FQNNGV. The CDR3 spans 13 residues. This CDR3 reads CASSFDISTEAFF. The DNA of the CDR3 is TGTGCCAGCAGCTTTGACATATCCACTGAAGCTTTCTTT.

V gene TRBV9 combines with J gene TRBJ2-3; the D is unclear. Germline V gives CDR1 SGDLS, CDR2 YYNGEE. This CDR3 has 12 residues. The V and J ends lost 2 bases and 2 bases respectively, with 3 bases between them. The CDR3 is CASSVDTDTQYF. In DNA form, the CDR3 reads TGTGCCAGCAGCGTTGACACAGATACGCAGTATTTT.

The chain joins TRBV11-3 to TRBJ2-1, with D unresolved. The CDR3 covers 11 residues. From germline, CDR1 is SGHNT and CDR2 YENEEA. Trimming shortened V by 5 bases and J by 8 bases, and 7 bases separated the two germline ends. The CDR3 DNA reads as TGTGCCAGCAGCGCCCAGGATGAGCAGTTCTTC. Translation gives CASSAQDEQFF.

This clone is a singleton in its sample. The chain carries TRBV27 and TRBJ1-5, with 8 bases identical to TRBD1. J was trimmed by 5 bases and V by 4 bases; bases with no gene match: 7. CDR1 and CDR2 (germline): MNHEY, SMNVEV (reference sequence). This CDR3 region has 15 residues. The CDR3 DNA reads as TGTGCCAGCAGTTCTGTTAGACAGGGGCATCAGCCCCAGCATTTT. Its protein product is CASSSVRQGHQPQHF.

The CDR3 loop is CASSRDREVRPQHF. The CDR3 DNA reads TGTGCCAGCAGCCGAGACAGGGAGGTTCGGCCCCAGCATTTT. The V call is TRBV28, the J call TRBJ1-5, with 7 positions matching TRBD1. The CDR3 is 14 residues long. The germline gives CDR1 MDHEN, CDR2 SYDVKM. Germline trimming cut 6 bases from V and 9 bases from J; bases unmatched to any gene: 11.

The chain carries TRBV29-1 and TRBJ1-1; D possibly corresponds to TRBD1 (5 bases). CDR3 length equals 13 residues. Per germline, CDR1 SQVTM and CDR2 ANQGSEA. Trimming stripped 6 bases from V and 3 bases from J, with 14 bases between. The CDR3 here is CSVSREPYTEAFF. CDR3 DNA sequence: TGCAGCGTCTCCAGGGAGCCCTACACTGAAGCTTTCTTT. The full variable domain, completed using reference TRBV29-1 and TRBJ1-1, is SAVISQKPSRDICQRGTSLTIQCQVDSQVTMMFWYRQQPGQSLTLIATANQGSEATYESGFVIDKFPISRPNLTFSTLTVSNMSPEDSSIYLCSVSREPYTEAFFGQGTRLTVV.

The V call is TRBV7-8, the J call TRBJ2-1, with 10 bases identical to TRBD2. Per the germline V gene, CDR1 is SGHVS and CDR2 is FQNEAQ. V shed 5 bases, J shed 15 bases, and the junction held 10 bases outside the gene matches. This CDR3 is built from 13 residues. This chain's CDR3 is CASSASGSGLRFF. CDR3 bases: TGTGCCAGCAGCGCTAGCGGGAGCGGCCTTCGGTTCTTC.

The chain is built from TRBV10-3 and TRBJ1-1; tentative D call: TRBD1 (6 bases). CDR1 and CDR2 from the germline V gene are ENHRY and SYGVKD. The length of the CDR3 is 13 residues. The V end lost 0 bases, the J end lost 4 bases, and 6 bases lay between the germline ends. CDR3 sequence reads: CAISESTGTEAFF. The CDR3 bases are TGTGCCATCAGTGAGTCGACAGGCACTGAAGCTTTCTTT.

The V call is TRBV5-4, the J call TRBJ1-2; tentative D call: TRBD1 (6 bases). The ends were cut back, 3 bases at V and 4 bases at J, with 16 bases in the middle. This CDR3 spans 15 amino acids. Germline-derived CDR1 and CDR2 are SGHNT and YYREEE (reference sequence). CDR3 protein: CASSSWDTSIYGYTF. CDR3 nucleotides: TGTGCCAGCAGCTCGTGGGACACCTCAATCTATGGCTACACCTTC.